These T cell receptor beta chains were read from a single sample in a study of blood T cell repertoires in COVID-19. This table comes from immunoSEQ multiplex PCR, and its TCRdb copy is limited to in-frame clones, with some not included. This sample has under 80,000 clones; roughly 86% occur once, and the top ten carry over 6.5%. Sequencing was done on a sample of peripheral blood. The receptors shown here come from a man in his 60s with acute or convalescent COVID-19. Each CDR3 is given with its conserved first and last residue. D genes are given only for firm matches. Not every row has a clone size; where given, it reads once, few, many or a size class.

clone size	D gene	V gene	J gene	CDR3 DNA	CDR3 protein
-	-	TRBV6-5	TRBJ1-6	TGTGCCAGCAGGACCGGGGGGAATTCACCCCTCCACTTT	CASRTGGNSPLHF
-	TRBD1	TRBV14	TRBJ1-5	TGTGCCAGCAGCCGCGACAGGGGCAATCAGCCCCAGCATTTT	CASSRDRGNQPQHF
-	TRBD1	TRBV19	TRBJ2-1	TGTGCCAGTAGAACAGGGGCAGGGTTCCAGTCTGAGCAGTTCTTC	CASRTGAGFQSEQFF
once	TRBD1	TRBV30	TRBJ1-5	TGTGCCTGGGGGGGACAGGGCAATCAGCCCCAGCATTTT	CAWGGQGNQPQHF
-	TRBD1	TRBV4-3	TRBJ1-1	TGCGCCAGCAGCCAAGTTGTCAGGGGGGACACTGAAGCTTTCTTT	CASSQVVRGDTEAFF
few	TRBD2	TRBV11-2	TRBJ2-3	TGTGCCAGCAGCTCTGGGCGACTAGCGGATGTTTTCACAGATACGCAGTATTTT	CASSSGRLADVFTDTQYF
-	-	TRBV18	TRBJ1-1	TGTGCCAGCTCACCAGCGGGGGAGAGGGACACTGAAGCTTTCTTT	CASSPAGERDTEAFF
once	TRBD1	TRBV9	TRBJ2-7	TGTGCCAGCAGCCCGGACAGGGGGCATAGAGAGCAGTACTTC	CASSPDRGHREQYF
-	-	TRBV7-2	TRBJ1-1	TGTGCCAGCAGCTTAGGTCACAGGACGAACACTGAAGCTTTCTTT	CASSLGHRTNTEAFF
-	-	TRBV5-6	TRBJ2-1	TGTGCCAGCAGCCTAGTGGAGGCCCATGAGCAGTTCTTC	CASSLVEAHEQFF
-	-	TRBV6-6	TRBJ1-2	TGTGCCAGCAGCTCCGGGGGTTTGAACGGCTACACCTTC	CASSSGGLNGYTF
-	-	TRBV19	TRBJ1-2	TGTGCCAGTAGACGGGGAAATGGCTACACCTTC	CASRRGNGYTF
-	TRBD1	TRBV28	TRBJ1-5	TGTGCCAGCAGTAGAGAAGATCCCGGGACAGGGCTGAGTCAGCCCCAGCATTTT	CASSREDPGTGLSQPQHF
-	-	TRBV19	TRBJ2-3	TGTGCCAGTAGCCCCCTCCAGGGCACAGATACGCAGTATTTT	CASSPLQGTDTQYF
-	TRBD2	TRBV10-2	TRBJ2-6	TGCGCCAGCAGTGAGGGGGGACTACTTTCTGGGGCCAACGTCCTGACTTTC	CASSEGGLLSGANVLTF
-	-	TRBV7-2	TRBJ2-7	TGTGCCAGCAGTATGAGCACAGGGAAGAACTCCTACGAGCAGTACTTC	CASSMSTGKNSYEQYF
-	TRBD2	TRBV29-1	TRBJ2-1	TGCAGCGTTGCGGGCCTAGCGGGGGCCCTCCCGAGGGATGAGCAGTTCTTC	CSVAGLAGALPRDEQFF
-	TRBD1	TRBV30	TRBJ2-3	TGTGCCTGGAGTCCGGGGACAGGGAGTACGCAGTATTTT	CAWSPGTGSTQYF
-	TRBD2	TRBV7-6	TRBJ2-1	TGTGCCAGCAGCCAATGGACTAGCGGGGGCTCCAATGAGCAGTTCTTC	CASSQWTSGGSNEQFF
-	-	TRBV24-1	TRBJ2-5	TGTGCCACCAGTGAGGCAGGAGCGGGCCAAGAGACCCAGTACTTC	CATSEAGAGQETQYF
-	-	TRBV30	TRBJ2-1	TGTGCCTGGAGTGTAGGAACAGGGAGCAATGAGCAGTTCTTC	CAWSVGTGSNEQFF
-	-	TRBV11-2	TRBJ2-5	TGTGCCAGCAGCTCCGGACAGAACCAAGAGACCCAGTACTTC	CASSSGQNQETQYF
-	TRBD1	TRBV5-4	TRBJ1-2	TGTGCCAGCAGCTCCCGGACAGGGCCGAACTATGGCTACACCTTC	CASSSRTGPNYGYTF
-	TRBD2	TRBV5-4	TRBJ2-2	TGTGCCAGCAGCTTGGCGGGACTAGCGGGGCGGACCGGGGAGCTGTTTTTT	CASSLAGLAGRTGELFF
few	TRBD1	TRBV10-1	TRBJ2-7	TGCGCCAGCAGTGAACAGACAGGGGCCGAGCAGTACTTC	CASSEQTGAEQYF
once	-	TRBV10-3	TRBJ1-2	TGTGCCATCAGGCCCCCCGAGAGGGAGGGTGTGTATGGCTACACCTTC	CAIRPPEREGVYGYTF
-	TRBD1	TRBV7-7	TRBJ2-2	TGTGCTAGCAGCCCCCGACAGGGGGCCGGGGAGCTGTTTTTT	CASSPRQGAGELFF
-	TRBD1	TRBV19	TRBJ1-2	TGTGCCAGTCATAACAATCCGGGACAGTTCTATGGCTACACCTTC	CASHNNPGQFYGYTF
once	-	TRBV5-1	TRBJ1-1	TGCGCCAGCAGCTTTAGAATGGGAGGCACTGAAGCTTTCTTT	CASSFRMGGTEAFF
-	-	TRBV14	TRBJ1-1	TGTGCCAGCAGCCAAGATTGGCAGCAGGGGCCAGCTTTCTTT	CASSQDWQQGPAFF
-	-	TRBV6-6	TRBJ1-1	TGTGCCAGCAGTGGTCGACAGGAGTTGAACACTGAAGCTTTCTTT	CASSGRQELNTEAFF
-	-	TRBV10-2	TRBJ1-5	TGCGCCAGCACGACAGCGCCGTTGGAGCCCCAGCATTTT	CASTTAPLEPQHF
once	-	TRBV12-3/TRBV12-4	TRBJ1-5	TGTGCCAGCAGTTTGACTACGGGGCAGCCCCAGCATTTT	CASSLTTGQPQHF
-	-	TRBV19	TRBJ2-1	TGTGCCAGTAGTCCACTAGGGGGTGAGCAGTTCTTC	CASSPLGGEQFF
once	-	TRBV6-5	TRBJ1-2	TGTGCCAGCAGACTCCAAGAGGGTGCCTATGGCTACACCTTC	CASRLQEGAYGYTF
once	TRBD1	TRBV6-2/TRBV6-3	TRBJ2-5	TGTGCCAGCAGTTACCTCAAGCGACAGGGCAGGAAGACCCAGTACTTC	CASSYLKRQGRKTQYF
-	-	TRBV18	TRBJ1-3	TGTGCCAGCTCACCAGACTCATCTGGAAACACCATATATTTT	CASSPDSSGNTIYF
-	TRBD1	TRBV5-6	TRBJ1-4	TGTGCCAGCAGCTCCAAGGGGGCCGATGAAAAACTGTTTTTT	CASSSKGADEKLFF
-	-	TRBV3-1/TRBV3-2	TRBJ1-3	TGTGCCAGCAGCCAGAACAGGCCCCCCCCCGTCTGGGCTCATTCCCAATATTTT	CASSQNRPPPVWAHSQYF
few	-	TRBV6-5	TRBJ2-5	TGTGCCAGCAGCTCTACAGGGACAGCGGGCGAGACCCAGTACTTC	CASSSTGTAGETQYF